Listed below are T cell receptor beta chains from one sample, sequenced in a study of blood T cell repertoires in COVID-19. Produced via immunoSEQ multiplex PCR; TCRdb's table is partial and in-frame only. The data contain tens of thousands of clones, more than 60% of them singletons. The specimen sequenced was peripheral blood. The receptors were sampled from a human donor in a cohort sampled during active COVID-19. Both conserved end residues are part of each CDR3. Each record gives: clone size, V gene, D gene, J gene, CDR3 protein, CDR3 DNA. A D gene is named only where the DNA matches it firmly. Size values are once, few and many counts, or a class for expanded clones, and some rows have none.

.	TRBV7-6	.	TRBJ2-5	CASSLVGGRRETQYF	TGTGCCAGCAGCTTAGTGGGGGGTCGGCGGGAGACCCAGTACTTC
.	TRBV5-1	.	TRBJ1-4	CASSFAGDGEKLFF	TGCGCCAGCAGCTTCGCAGGGGATGGTGAAAAACTGTTTTTT
.	TRBV5-5	TRBD2	TRBJ2-1	CASSLERGAYNEQFF	TGTGCCAGCAGCCTTGAGCGGGGAGCCTACAATGAGCAGTTCTTC
.	TRBV19	TRBD2	TRBJ2-2	CASSAFSGRASGELFF	TGTGCCAGTAGTGCCTTTAGTGGGAGGGCCAGCGGGGAGCTGTTTTTT
.	TRBV2	.	TRBJ2-1	CASRGGHEQFF	TGTGCCAGCAGAGGGGGTCATGAGCAGTTCTTC
few	TRBV4-3	.	TRBJ1-1	CASSQDPRGNTEAFF	TGCGCCAGCAGCCAAGACCCCAGGGGGAACACTGAAGCTTTCTTT
.	TRBV5-6	.	TRBJ2-5	CASSLIQGFETQYF	TGTGCCAGCAGCTTGATACAGGGTTTTGAGACCCAGTACTTC
.	TRBV7-2	.	TRBJ2-3	CASSPQAGAGDTQYF	TGTGCCAGCAGCCCCCAGGCGGGGGCGGGAGATACGCAGTATTTT
few	TRBV19	TRBD1	TRBJ2-1	CASSMRGHNEQFF	TGTGCCAGTAGTATGAGGGGGCACAATGAGCAGTTCTTC
.	TRBV19	TRBD1	TRBJ2-7	CASSPGQGRLGEQYF	TGTGCCAGTAGTCCGGGACAGGGAAGATTGGGCGAGCAGTACTTC
.	TRBV23-1	TRBD1	TRBJ2-7	CASSPSIMGQGRSYEQYF	TGCGCCAGCAGTCCATCGATTATGGGACAGGGGAGGTCCTACGAGCAGTACTTC
.	TRBV12-3/TRBV12-4	TRBD2	TRBJ2-5	CASRRGGAGTQYF	TGTGCCAGCAGGCGGGGGGGCGCGGGGACCCAGTACTTC
once	TRBV5-1	.	TRBJ1-5	CASSLGGGNQPQHF	TGCGCCAGCAGCTTGGGGGGCGGCAATCAGCCCCAGCATTTT
.	TRBV10-3	TRBD2	TRBJ2-3	CAIRPGLAGVDTDTQYF	TGTGCCATCAGGCCGGGACTAGCGGGAGTAGATACAGATACGCAGTATTTT
once	TRBV7-2	TRBD2	TRBJ2-1	CASSLGTSGWNNEQFF	TGTGCCAGCAGCTTAGGGACTAGCGGGTGGAACAATGAGCAGTTCTTC
.	TRBV7-6	TRBD2	TRBJ2-3	CASSKASGSADTQYF	TGTGCCAGCAGCAAGGCTAGCGGGAGCGCAGATACGCAGTATTTT
.	TRBV30	.	TRBJ1-1	CAWQGSFLNTEAFF	TGTGCCTGGCAGGGGTCCTTCTTGAACACTGAAGCTTTCTTT
once	TRBV28	.	TRBJ2-2	CASSLFATPGELFF	TGTGCCAGCAGTTTATTTGCGACTCCCGGGGAGCTGTTTTTT
once	TRBV3-1/TRBV3-2	.	TRBJ1-1	CASSPQISGTAMNTEAFF	TGTGCCAGCAGCCCTCAAATATCGGGGACTGCAATGAACACTGAAGCTTTCTTT
.	TRBV3-1/TRBV3-2	.	TRBJ2-7	CASSRRRGYEQYF	TGTGCCAGCAGCCGCCGGAGGGGTTACGAGCAGTACTTC
once	TRBV19	TRBD1	TRBJ1-1	CASTADRGVTEAFF	TGTGCCAGTACCGCGGACAGGGGAGTCACTGAAGCTTTCTTT
few	TRBV24-1	.	TRBJ1-2	CATSGGHKNYGYTF	TGTGCCACCAGTGGGGGACATAAGAACTATGGCTACACCTTC
once	TRBV30	TRBD1	TRBJ2-5	CAGVTGGWGETQYF	TGTGCCGGAGTGACAGGGGGCTGGGGGGAGACCCAGTACTTC
few	TRBV30	.	TRBJ2-6	CAWTFSGANVLTF	TGTGCCTGGACCTTTTCTGGGGCCAACGTCCTGACTTTC
once	TRBV12-3/TRBV12-4	.	TRBJ2-5	CASSPWGLETQYF	TGTGCCAGCAGTCCTTGGGGGCTGGAGACCCAGTACTTC
.	TRBV6-5	.	TRBJ2-5	CASSRGFEETQYF	TGTGCCAGCAGTCGCGGGTTCGAGGAGACCCAGTACTTC
.	TRBV27	TRBD1	TRBJ1-4	CASSVRTWTGGEKLFF	TGTGCCAGCAGTGTCAGGACATGGACAGGGGGTGAAAAACTGTTTTTT
.	TRBV6-1	.	TRBJ1-5	CASSDGRVIKNQPQHF	TGTGCCAGCAGTGATGGGCGGGTCATTAAGAATCAGCCCCAGCATTTT
medium-sized	TRBV11-2	.	TRBJ1-2	CASSLGGLGYTF	TGTGCCAGCAGCTTAGGGGGCTTAGGCTACACCTTC
.	TRBV28	.	TRBJ1-3	CASGKWTAYMSSGNTIYF	TGTGCCAGCGGAAAATGGACAGCTTATATGAGCTCTGGAAACACCATATATTTT
few	TRBV28	TRBD2	TRBJ2-1	CASSPPSGGTLVGEQFF	TGTGCCAGCAGTCCACCTAGCGGGGGCACGCTCGTTGGTGAGCAGTTCTTC
.	TRBV2	TRBD1	TRBJ2-1	CASRTGRSSYNEQFF	TGTGCCAGCCGGACAGGCCGTTCCTCCTACAATGAGCAGTTCTTC
.	TRBV7-2	.	TRBJ1-1	CASSFADRPTEAFF	TGTGCCAGCAGCTTTGCCGACAGGCCGACTGAAGCTTTCTTT
.	TRBV11-2	.	TRBJ1-3	CASSLGGGISDTIYF	TGTGCCAGCAGCTTAGGGGGGGGAATCTCGGACACCATATATTTT
many	TRBV19	.	TRBJ2-1	CASSGVGGRGWYEQFF	TGTGCCAGTAGTGGGGTGGGCGGAAGGGGGTGGTATGAGCAGTTCTTC
many	TRBV7-3	.	TRBJ1-1	CASSLMGSSTEAFF	TGTGCCAGCAGCTTAATGGGGAGCAGCACTGAAGCTTTCTTT
many	TRBV16	.	TRBJ1-1	CASSQSIGGNTEAFF	TGTGCCAGCAGCCAATCAATAGGCGGGAACACTGAAGCTTTCTTT
.	TRBV4-3	.	TRBJ2-4	CASSQDNQRLAKNIQYF	TGCGCCAGCAGCCAAGATAATCAGCGGCTAGCCAAAAACATTCAGTACTTC
.	TRBV18	.	TRBJ1-1	CATYRSRGEVNTEAFF	TGTGCCACCTACAGGAGCAGGGGAGAAGTGAACACTGAAGCTTTCTTT
.	TRBV7-8	TRBD2	TRBJ2-5	CASSPTSGYQETQYF	TGTGCCAGCAGCCCGACTAGCGGGTACCAAGAGACCCAGTACTTC
.	TRBV2	.	TRBJ2-3	CASSDQGSQYF	TGTGCCAGCAGTGACCAGGGATCGCAGTATTTT
.	TRBV7-9	TRBD2	TRBJ2-1	CASSPQSSGGSSYNEQFF	TGTGCCAGCAGCCCCCAGTCCAGCGGGGGGAGCTCCTACAATGAGCAGTTCTTC
.	TRBV9	TRBD2	TRBJ2-1	CASSPSRTSGYNEQFF	TGTGCCAGCAGCCCTTCGAGGACTAGCGGATACAATGAGCAGTTCTTC
few	TRBV28	TRBD1	TRBJ2-4	CASSFTGGLAKNIQYF	TGTGCCAGCAGTTTTACAGGGGGGCTAGCCAAAAACATTCAGTACTTC
.	TRBV2	.	TRBJ2-3	CANGLSTDTQYF	TGTGCCAACGGACTATCCACAGATACGCAGTATTTT
.	TRBV16	TRBD1	TRBJ1-2	CASSQLGTGDGYTF	TGTGCCAGCAGCCAACTGGGGACAGGGGATGGCTACACCTTC